The rows below give T cell receptor beta chains drawn from one sample of a study of post-analysis software for immune sequencing data. TCRdb analysed the PCR reads with MiXCR anew, one entry per CDR3 protein. The data show 700,000 to 800,000 distinct CDR3 sequences, 25% to 30% seen once. Specimen: blood. The receptor set was obtained from a girl aged 5-17 years with multiple sclerosis. The CDR3 runs from the conserved cysteine through the conserved F or W. Fields, in order: clone size, V gene, D gene, J gene, CDR3 DNA, CDR3 protein. A D gene is named only where the DNA matches it firmly. Some rows mark clone size as missing; the rest say once, few, many or name a class of expanded clone.

clone size: few
V gene: TRBV5-1
D gene: NA
J gene: TRBJ1-1
CDR3 DNA: TGCGCCAGCAGCTTGTCTGGGTCGGGTATGAACACTGAAGCTTTCTTT
CDR3 protein: CASSLSGSGMNTEAFF

clone size: NA
V gene: TRBV20-1
D gene: TRBD2
J gene: TRBJ2-3
CDR3 DNA: TGCAGTGCTTGGGCCGGGACTAGCGCCACAGATACGCAGTATTTT
CDR3 protein: CSAWAGTSATDTQYF

clone size: many
V gene: TRBV15
D gene: NA
J gene: TRBJ1-6
CDR3 DNA: TGTGCCACCAGCAGGTTCCTAGCCTCCTATAATTCACCCCTCCACTTT
CDR3 protein: CATSRFLASYNSPLHF

clone size: NA
V gene: TRBV5-6
D gene: TRBD2
J gene: TRBJ2-1
CDR3 DNA: TGTGCCAGCAGCTTGGGCCCACTAGCGGGAGGCCTAAGCTCCTACAATGAGCAGTTCTTC
CDR3 protein: CASSLGPLAGGLSSYNEQFF

clone size: NA
V gene: TRBV6-1
D gene: TRBD1
J gene: TRBJ2-1
CDR3 DNA: TGTGCCAGCAGTCCCGGGACAGGGTGGTACAGTGAGCAGTTCTTC
CDR3 protein: CASSPGTGWYSEQFF

clone size: many
V gene: TRBV7-2
D gene: NA
J gene: TRBJ2-7
CDR3 DNA: TGTGCCAGCAGTTTGAGCCGGGGGTACGAGCAGTACTTC
CDR3 protein: CASSLSRGYEQYF

clone size: few
V gene: TRBV6-2/TRBV6-3
D gene: NA
J gene: TRBJ2-5
CDR3 DNA: TGTGCCAGCAGTTACTCTTACGGGCTAGGGGCCCAGTACTTC
CDR3 protein: CASSYSYGLGAQYF

clone size: NA
V gene: TRBV27
D gene: TRBD1
J gene: TRBJ2-5
CDR3 DNA: TGTGCCAGCAGTCCGAGGACAGGCCGCACTACTCAAGAGACCCAGTACTTC
CDR3 protein: CASSPRTGRTTQETQYF

clone size: NA
V gene: TRBV25-1
D gene: NA
J gene: TRBJ1-5
CDR3 DNA: TGTGCCCGCCCGAAAGGGTGTCAGCCCCAGCATTTT
CDR3 protein: CARPKGCQPQHF

clone size: NA
V gene: TRBV29-1
D gene: NA
J gene: TRBJ2-2
CDR3 DNA: TGCAGCGCCCGAGGTCCCGGGAAGAACACCGGGGAGCTGTTTTTT
CDR3 protein: CSARGPGKNTGELFF

clone size: NA
V gene: TRBV5-8
D gene: TRBD2
J gene: TRBJ2-3
CDR3 DNA: TGTGCCAGCAGCTACCTAGCGGTGTACACAGATACGCAGTATTTT
CDR3 protein: CASSYLAVYTDTQYF

clone size: NA
V gene: TRBV2
D gene: TRBD2
J gene: TRBJ2-3
CDR3 DNA: TGTGCCAGCAGATCAACCGATACTAGCGGGAGACGCTACACAGATACGCAGTATTTT
CDR3 protein: CASRSTDTSGRRYTDTQYF

clone size: few
V gene: TRBV6-5
D gene: NA
J gene: TRBJ1-2
CDR3 DNA: TGTGCCAGCAGTATCGACAGGAACTATGGCTACACCTTC
CDR3 protein: CASSIDRNYGYTF

clone size: NA
V gene: TRBV29-1
D gene: TRBD1
J gene: TRBJ2-5
CDR3 DNA: TGCAGCGAGAACCCGAGACAGGGGATACCCGAAGAGACCCAGTACTTC
CDR3 protein: CSENPRQGIPEETQYF

clone size: few
V gene: TRBV28
D gene: TRBD1
J gene: TRBJ2-7
CDR3 DNA: TGTGCCAGCAGTGGGGCCCGAGGGACAGGGTACCATTTCACCTACGAGCAGTACTTC
CDR3 protein: CASSGARGTGYHFTYEQYF

clone size: few
V gene: TRBV7-2
D gene: NA
J gene: TRBJ2-1
CDR3 DNA: TGTGCCAGCAGCTTAGCCCCACTAGCTGGCTACAATGAGCAGTTCTTC
CDR3 protein: CASSLAPLAGYNEQFF

clone size: NA
V gene: TRBV14
D gene: TRBD1
J gene: TRBJ1-1
CDR3 DNA: TGTGCCAGCAGCCAGGGGGGACAGGTGAACACTGAAGCTTTCTTT
CDR3 protein: CASSQGGQVNTEAFF

clone size: few
V gene: TRBV7-9
D gene: TRBD2
J gene: TRBJ2-5
CDR3 DNA: TGTGCCTGCTCTAGCGGGAGTGAGACCCAGTACTTC
CDR3 protein: CACSSGSETQYF

clone size: NA
V gene: TRBV5-5
D gene: TRBD1
J gene: TRBJ1-5
CDR3 DNA: TGTGCCAGCAGCTTGACGACTTACAGGGGGACTCAGCCCCAGCATTTT
CDR3 protein: CASSLTTYRGTQPQHF

clone size: NA
V gene: TRBV9
D gene: NA
J gene: TRBJ1-1
CDR3 DNA: TGTGCCAGCAGCCCTCTACGCGGAGCTTTCTTT
CDR3 protein: CASSPLRGAFF

clone size: NA
V gene: TRBV6-1
D gene: NA
J gene: TRBJ2-7
CDR3 DNA: TGTGCCAGCACCGGGGAGACACCTAGCTCCTACGAGCAGTACTTC
CDR3 protein: CASTGETPSSYEQYF

clone size: once
V gene: TRBV20-1
D gene: NA
J gene: TRBJ2-7
CDR3 DNA: TGCAGTGCCGCAAGAGGGGCCGGGGGCCGCGGCTACGAGCAGTACTTC
CDR3 protein: CSAARGAGGRGYEQYF

clone size: few
V gene: TRBV28
D gene: NA
J gene: TRBJ2-2
CDR3 DNA: TGTGCCAGCAGTCCTTACAGGGTTGGCACCGGGGAGCTGTTTTTT
CDR3 protein: CASSPYRVGTGELFF